This passage covers 28 T cell receptor beta chains from one sample sequenced in a study of T cell responses to AZD1222 COVID-19 vaccine. Sequenced by immunoSEQ multiplex PCR; TCRdb stores in-frame clones only, minus some. Among 130,000 to 150,000 clones listed, about nine tenths were seen once. The sample in question was peripheral blood, obtained on day 0 of AZD1222 vaccination. These receptors originate from an adult in good health.

The chain has TRBV9 and TRBJ2-1; D is uncertain. Trimming removed 5 bases from V and 6 bases from J, with 12 bases in between. Germline CDR1 is SGDLS and CDR2 is YYNGEE. The CDR3 contains 13 residues. CDR3 region: CASSSSKANEQFF. CDR3 DNA sequence: TGTGCCAGCAGTTCCTCTAAGGCCAATGAGCAGTTCTTC.

The table lists this clone with a few counts. This chain joins TRBV9 and TRBJ1-1, with D unresolved. The germline V gene encodes CDR1 SGDLS and CDR2 YYNGEE. The CDR3 loop spans 14 amino acids. V was pared by 0 bases and J by 6 bases, with 12 bases between. The DNA of the CDR3 is TGTGCCAGCAGCGTAGGAGCGGAGATACCTGAAGCTTTCTTT. Its translation is CASSVGAEIPEAFF.

V and J are TRBV19 and TRBJ1-1, with 7 bases aligning to TRBD1. The length of the CDR3 is 12 residues. Germline-derived CDR1 and CDR2 are LNHDA and SQIVND (reference sequence). V gave up 10 bases and J gave up 2 bases; unmatched junction bases: 4. Here the CDR3 DNA reads TGTGCCACCTGGACAGGTAACACTGAAGCTTTCTTT. This encodes CATWTGNTEAFF.

V is TRBV29-1 and J is TRBJ1-2, with D uncertain. This CDR3 contains 15 residues. V dropped 1 base and J dropped 2 bases, with 14 bases sitting between them. Germline CDR1 reads SQVTM; CDR2 reads ANQGSEA. The CDR3 reads CSVEGSRTENYGYTF. The CDR3 DNA is TGCAGCGTTGAAGGGTCGAGAACAGAGAACTATGGCTACACCTTC.

This clone was recorded only once. The chain couples TRBV6-5 to TRBJ1-2, with unresolved D. The V gene's germline CDR1 is MNHEY and CDR2 SVGAGI. Trimming took 0 bases from V and 6 from J, leaving 11 bases between them. This CDR3 is 14 amino acids long. The CDR3 sequence is CASSYSGRANGYTF. The DNA of the CDR3 is TGTGCCAGCAGTTACTCGGGGAGGGCGAATGGCTACACCTTC.

J is TRBJ1-2 and V is TRBV4-1, with D perhaps matching TRBD1 (6 bases). Germline V gene data show CDR1 as MGHRA and CDR2 as YSYEKL. There are 13 residues in the CDR3. V lost 3 bases to trimming and J lost 6 bases, with 11 bases between them. The CDR3 sequence: CASSQGQRNGYTF. CDR3 bases: TGCGCCAGCAGCCAGGGACAAAGAAATGGCTACACCTTC.

This CDR3 is CASSEALGQETQYF. The CDR3 DNA reads TGTGCCAGCAGTGAAGCGCTAGGCCAAGAGACCCAGTACTTC. The V call is TRBV2, the J call TRBJ2-5; the D is unclear. CDR1 SNHLY and CDR2 FYNNEI come from the germline V gene. The CDR3 spans 14 residues. Trimming removed 0 bases at V and 1 base at J, with 6 bases between.

The chain employs TRBV25-1 and TRBJ1-1; 8 positions match TRBD1. This CDR3 is built from 14 residues. The trim removed 6 bases at V and 1 base at J, leaving 4 bases unmatched. CDR1 and CDR2 (germline): MGHDK, SYGVNS. CDR3 sequence reads: CASRGGTGNTEAFF. The CDR3 nucleotides read TGTGCCAGCAGGGGAGGGACAGGGAACACTGAAGCTTTCTTT.

The chain uses TRBV9 and TRBJ1-3; TRBD1 is a possible D gene (5 bases). Germline CDR1 and CDR2: SGDLS and YYNGEE. V lost 0 bases, J lost 2 bases, and 12 bases lay in between. The CDR3 consists of 16 residues. CDR3 nucleotide sequence: TGTGCCAGCAGCGTAGGATCCGGGGGAGCTGGAAACACCATATATTTT. Its translation: CASSVGSGGAGNTIYF.

This chain uses TRBV29-1 with TRBJ2-7, with D unresolved. The germline V gene has CDR1 SQVTM and CDR2 ANQGSEA. Trimming stripped 7 bases from V and 1 base from J, with 11 bases between. This CDR3 region has 12 residues. The CDR3 DNA is TGCAGCGCCGGCTCAGGTTCCTACGAGCAGTACTTC. Translating gives CSAGSGSYEQYF.

A single count supports this clone. The chain uses TRBV18 and TRBJ2-7; a weak D match, TRBD1 (5 bases). The CDR3 totals 20 residues. Per the germline V gene, CDR1 is KGHSH and CDR2 is LQKENI. The ends were cut back, 1 base at V and 2 bases at J, with 27 bases in the middle. The CDR3 loop reads CASSPLISPRGHRNPYEQYF. The CDR3 region has the DNA TGTGCCAGCTCACCACTCATATCCCCTCGCGGACACCGGAACCCCTACGAGCAGTACTTC.

The CDR3 region is CASSPLPSEDNEQFF. The CDR3 bases are TGTGCCAGCTCACCCCTCCCATCCGAGGACAATGAGCAGTTCTTC. The rearrangement links TRBV18 to TRBJ2-1; D ambiguous. CDR1 KGHSH and CDR2 LQKENI come from the germline V gene. The length of the CDR3 is 15 residues. V lost 3 bases to trimming and J lost 5 bases, with 14 bases between them. Looking up the rest from reference TRBV18 and TRBJ2-1 gives the full variable domain: NAGVMQNPRHLVRRRGQEARLRCSPMKGHSHVYWYRQLPEEGLKFMVYLQKENIIDESGMPKERFSAEFPKEGPSILRIQQVVRGDSAAYFCASSPLPSEDNEQFFGPGTRLTVL.

This clone was found once. V gene TRBV6-5 combines with J gene TRBJ1-1; no definite D call. Germline lookup yields CDR1 MNHEY and CDR2 SVGAGI. CDR3 length: 13 residues. The V end was cut by 0 bases, the J end by 7 bases, with 9 bases between. DNA of the CDR3: TGTGCCAGCAGTTACTCGAGAGTGAATGAAGCTTTCTTT. It translates to CASSYSRVNEAFF.

This clone was picked up one time. The CDR3 DNA is TGCGCCAGCAGTCCCCTTGCGGGACAGGGGACTGGAAACACCATATATTTT. It codes for CASSPLAGQGTGNTIYF. The V call is TRBV23-1, the J call TRBJ1-3; 10 bases align to TRBD1. Being an ORF, TRBV23-1 has a function that is uncertain. The CDR3 sequence is 17 residues long. The V and J ends lost 4 bases and 2 bases, in that order; junction bases with no gene match: 8.

CDR3 residues: CAWSVIPSASPSAVGELFF. CDR3 DNA sequence: TGTGCCTGGAGTGTAATACCTAGCGCGAGCCCCTCCGCCGTCGGGGAGCTGTTTTTT. The chain is built from TRBV30 and TRBJ2-2; TRBD2 is a possible D gene (6 bases). This CDR3 has 19 amino acids. The germline V gene encodes CDR1 GTSNPN and CDR2 SVGIG (reference sequence). With 0 bases removed from V and 7 bases from J, the gap between germline ends came to 27 bases.

The CDR3 nucleotides are TGTGCCAGCAGTTTAGCGCCAAGCACAGATACGCAGTATTTT. This encodes CASSLAPSTDTQYF. The chain joins TRBV27 to TRBJ2-3; no reliable D call. The germline V gene has CDR1 MNHEY and CDR2 SMNVEV (reference sequence). Trimming shortened V by 2 bases and J by 0 bases, and 6 bases separated the two germline ends. This CDR3 has 14 amino acids.

The chain couples TRBV5-1 to TRBJ2-1, with D possibly TRBD1 on 5 matching bases. CDR1 SGHRS and CDR2 YFSETQ come from the germline V gene. V was shortened by 0 bases and J by 3 bases, with 10 bases between the two germline ends. This CDR3 spans 15 amino acids. This CDR3 reads CASSLDRTSYNEQFF. The CDR3 DNA follows: TGCGCCAGCAGCTTGGACAGGACAAGCTACAATGAGCAGTTCTTC.

The chain links TRBV29-1 to TRBJ2-1; 9 bases fit TRBD2. Germline CDR1 is SQVTM and CDR2 is ANQGSEA. Trimming removed 6 bases from V and 6 bases from J; junction bases left unmatched: 6. The CDR3 consists of 13 residues. CDR3 DNA: TGCAGCGTCGTAGCGGGAGCGCCCAATGAGCAGTTCTTC. It yields the protein CSVVAGAPNEQFF.

This clone was found a few times. This chain links TRBV5-6 with TRBJ1-2; tentative D call: TRBD1 (6 bases). Between the trimmed V and J ends, which lost 0 bases and 1 base, there was a span of 13 bases. Germline loops: CDR1 SGHDT, CDR2 YYEEEE. This CDR3 comprises 16 residues. CDR3 residues: CASSLEGEGLNYGYTF. The CDR3 region has the DNA TGTGCCAGCAGCTTGGAGGGGGAGGGCCTTAACTATGGCTACACCTTC.

This chain uses TRBV4-1 with TRBJ2-1; D may be TRBD2 (6 bases). Deletions cut 4 bases from V and 5 bases from J, with 12 bases between. The CDR3 has 14 residues. The V gene's germline CDR1 is MGHRA and CDR2 YSYEKL. The CDR3 spells CASSPTGLNNEQFF. The CDR3 region has the DNA TGCGCCAGCAGCCCCACGGGACTTAACAATGAGCAGTTCTTC.

The V and J genes are TRBV6-2 or TRBV6-3 and TRBJ1-2; D unclear. The CDR3 contains 13 residues. Germline V lookup: CDR1 MNHEY, CDR2 SVGEGT. Trimming cost V 6 bases and J 4 bases, with 12 bases left between them. The CDR3 nucleotides read TGTGCCAGCAGCAAAGACAAGGCCTATGGCTACACCTTC. It codes for CASSKDKAYGYTF.

The V call is TRBV6-5, the J call TRBJ2-1, with 7 bases that match TRBD2. Germline V gives CDR1 MNHEY, CDR2 SVGAGI. Unmatched junction bases numbered 6, after V lost 0 bases and J lost 4 bases. This CDR3 has 16 residues. CDR3 bases: TGTGCCAGCAGTTACTCGACCGGGAGGACTTACAATGAGCAGTTCTTC. Translating gives CASSYSTGRTYNEQFF.

V usage is TRBV3-1 (or the pseudogene TRBV3-2) and J usage is TRBJ2-2; weak D call: TRBD1 (6 bases). Trimming pared 9 bases from V and 3 bases from J, leaving 14 bases between. Germline V lookup: CDR1 LGHDT, CDR2 YNNKEL (reference sequence). The CDR3 is made up of 14 amino acids. CDR3: CASQGMGDTGELFF. The DNA for the CDR3 is TGTGCCAGTCAGGGGATGGGGGACACCGGGGAGCTGTTTTTT.

V usage is TRBV13 and J usage is TRBJ2-1, with TRBD2 identical over 9 bases. With V trimmed by 0 bases and J by 8 bases, 5 bases remained unmatched. Germline loops: CDR1 PRHDT, CDR2 FYEKMQ (reference sequence). The CDR3 sequence is 15 residues long. The CDR3 region has the DNA TGTGCCAGCAGCTTAGGGCTAGCGGGACGGTATGAGCAGTTCTTC. The encoded protein is CASSLGLAGRYEQFF.

The chain employs TRBV12-3 or TRBV12-4 and TRBJ2-1; no clear D gene. The CDR3 totals 11 residues. Trimming left V 2 bases short and J 10 bases short, with 6 bases between. The CDR3 sequence is CASSLKWEQFF. The CDR3 bases are TGTGCCAGCAGTTTAAAGTGGGAGCAGTTCTTC.

The rearrangement links TRBV25-1 to TRBJ1-2, with unresolved D. The CDR3 is made up of 12 amino acids. The ends were cut back, 4 bases at V and 4 bases at J, with 7 bases in the middle. Germline V gene sequence: CDR1 MGHDK, CDR2 SYGVNS. The CDR3 DNA reads TGTGCCAGCAGTGCTACCTCCTATGGCTACACCTTC. Translation: CASSATSYGYTF.

This clone showed up just once. This specimen includes other DNA sequences encoding the same CDR3. The chain employs TRBV12-5 and TRBJ2-2; 9 bases fit TRBD1. Unmatched junction bases numbered 0, after V lost 5 bases and J lost 8 bases. Germline V gene data show CDR1 as LGHNT and CDR2 as FRNRAP. The CDR3 covers 12 residues. CDR3 coding DNA: TGTGCTAGTGGTGGGACAGGGGGGGAGCTGTTTTTT. Translating gives CASGGTGGELFF.

This rearrangement joins TRBV30 to TRBJ2-7; TRBD1 aligns across 12 bases. Trimming cost V 1 base and J 7 bases; bases outside gene matches: 14. There are 17 residues in the CDR3. Germline V gene lookup returns CDR1 GTSNPN and CDR2 SVGIG (reference sequence). CDR3 in DNA: TGTGCCTGGAGTGGAGAGGGACAGGGGGCTTTCTATGGAGAGCAGTACTTC. Translating it yields CAWSGEGQGAFYGEQYF.